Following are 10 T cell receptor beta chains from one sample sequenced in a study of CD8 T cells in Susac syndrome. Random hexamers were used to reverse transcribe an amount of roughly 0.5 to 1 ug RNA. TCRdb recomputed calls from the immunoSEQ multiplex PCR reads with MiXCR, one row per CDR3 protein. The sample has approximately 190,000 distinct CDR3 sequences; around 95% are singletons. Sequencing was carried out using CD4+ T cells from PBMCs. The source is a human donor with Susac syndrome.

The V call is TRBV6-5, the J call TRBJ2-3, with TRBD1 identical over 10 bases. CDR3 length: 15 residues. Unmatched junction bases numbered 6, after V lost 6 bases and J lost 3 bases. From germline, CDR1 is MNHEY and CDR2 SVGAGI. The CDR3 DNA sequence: TGTGCCAGCAGCCATTTGGGACAGGGGACAGATACGCAGTATTTT. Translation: CASSHLGQGTDTQYF.

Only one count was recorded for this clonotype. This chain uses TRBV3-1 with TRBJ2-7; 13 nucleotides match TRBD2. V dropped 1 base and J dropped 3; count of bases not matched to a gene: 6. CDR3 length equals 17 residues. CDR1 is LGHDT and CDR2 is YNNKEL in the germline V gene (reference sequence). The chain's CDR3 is CASSQALAGGHRYEQYF. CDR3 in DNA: TGTGCCAGCAGCCAAGCACTAGCGGGGGGGCATCGCTACGAGCAGTACTTC.

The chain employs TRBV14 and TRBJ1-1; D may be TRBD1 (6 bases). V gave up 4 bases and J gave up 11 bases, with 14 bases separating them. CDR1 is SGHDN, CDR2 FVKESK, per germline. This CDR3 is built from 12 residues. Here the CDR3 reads CASSPNRVSAFF. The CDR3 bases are TGTGCCAGCAGCCCTAACAGGGTGTCGGCTTTCTTT.

CDR3 DNA sequence: TGTGCCAGCACCTCCGACAGTGGCAGCCGAAACACTGAAGCTTTCTTT. It specifies CASTSDSGSRNTEAFF. V gene TRBV2 combines with J gene TRBJ1-1; the D gene is possibly TRBD1 (5 bases). The V end was cut by 7 bases, the J end by 2 bases, with 20 bases between. CDR1 and CDR2 from the germline V gene are SNHLY and FYNNEI. This CDR3 has 16 residues.

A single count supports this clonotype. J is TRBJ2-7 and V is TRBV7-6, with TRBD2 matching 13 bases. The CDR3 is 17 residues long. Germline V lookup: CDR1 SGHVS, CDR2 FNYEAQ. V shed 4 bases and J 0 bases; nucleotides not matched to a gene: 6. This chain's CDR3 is CASSSLTSGGTSYEQYF. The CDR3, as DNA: TGTGCCAGCAGCTCCCTGACTAGCGGGGGGACCTCCTACGAGCAGTACTTC. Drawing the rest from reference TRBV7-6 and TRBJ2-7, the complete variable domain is GAGVSQSPRYKVTKRGQDVALRCDPISGHVSLYWYRQALGQGPEFLTYFNYEAQQDKSGLPNDRFSAERPEGSISTLTIQRTEQRDSAMYRCASSSLTSGGTSYEQYFGPGTRLTVT.

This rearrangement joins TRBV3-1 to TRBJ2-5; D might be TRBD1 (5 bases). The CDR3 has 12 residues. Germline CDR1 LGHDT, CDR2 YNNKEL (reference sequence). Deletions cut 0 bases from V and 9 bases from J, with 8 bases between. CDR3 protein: CASSQEGRAQYF. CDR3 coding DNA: TGTGCCAGCAGCCAAGAGGGGCGCGCCCAGTACTTC.

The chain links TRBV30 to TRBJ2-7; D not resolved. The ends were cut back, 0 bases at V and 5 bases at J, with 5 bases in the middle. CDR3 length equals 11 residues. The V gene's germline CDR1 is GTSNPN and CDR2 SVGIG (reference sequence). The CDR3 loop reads CAWSVAHEQYF. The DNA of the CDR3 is TGTGCCTGGAGTGTAGCCCACGAGCAGTACTTC.

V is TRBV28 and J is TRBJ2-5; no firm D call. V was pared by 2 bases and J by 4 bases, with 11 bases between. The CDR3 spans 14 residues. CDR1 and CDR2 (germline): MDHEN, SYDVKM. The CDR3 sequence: CASSLAPTPETQYF. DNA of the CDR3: TGTGCCAGCAGTTTAGCACCGACCCCAGAGACCCAGTACTTC. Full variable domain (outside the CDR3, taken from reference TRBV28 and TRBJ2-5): DVKVTQSSRYLVKRTGEKVFLECVQDMDHENMFWYRQDPGLGLRLIYFSYDVKMKEKGDIPEGYSVSREKKERFSLILESASTNQTSMYLCASSLAPTPETQYFGPGTRLLVL.

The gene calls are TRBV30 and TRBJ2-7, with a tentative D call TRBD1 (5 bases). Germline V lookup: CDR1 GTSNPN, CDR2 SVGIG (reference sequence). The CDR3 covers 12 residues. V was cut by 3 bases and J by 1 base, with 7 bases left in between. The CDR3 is CAWRQVSYEQYF. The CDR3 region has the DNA TGTGCCTGGAGACAGGTATCCTACGAGCAGTACTTC.

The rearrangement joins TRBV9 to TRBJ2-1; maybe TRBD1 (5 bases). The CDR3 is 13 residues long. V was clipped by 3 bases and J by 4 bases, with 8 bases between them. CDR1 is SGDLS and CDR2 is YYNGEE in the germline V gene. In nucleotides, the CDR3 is TGTGCCAGCAGCGCGAGACAGTACAATGAGCAGTTCTTC. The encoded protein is CASSARQYNEQFF.